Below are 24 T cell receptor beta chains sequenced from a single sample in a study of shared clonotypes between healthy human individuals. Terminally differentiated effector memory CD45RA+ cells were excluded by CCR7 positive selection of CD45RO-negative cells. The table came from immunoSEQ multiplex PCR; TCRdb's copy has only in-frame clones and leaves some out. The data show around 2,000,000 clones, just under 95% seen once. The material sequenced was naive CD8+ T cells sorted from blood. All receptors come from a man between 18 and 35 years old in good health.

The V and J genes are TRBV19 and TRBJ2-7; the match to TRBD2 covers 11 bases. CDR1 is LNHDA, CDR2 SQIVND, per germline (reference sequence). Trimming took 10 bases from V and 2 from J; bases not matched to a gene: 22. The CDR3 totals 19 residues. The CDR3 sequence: CATSHEGLADNHNPYEQYF. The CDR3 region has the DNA TGTGCCACCTCCCATGAGGGACTAGCGGACAACCATAATCCCTACGAGCAGTACTTC.

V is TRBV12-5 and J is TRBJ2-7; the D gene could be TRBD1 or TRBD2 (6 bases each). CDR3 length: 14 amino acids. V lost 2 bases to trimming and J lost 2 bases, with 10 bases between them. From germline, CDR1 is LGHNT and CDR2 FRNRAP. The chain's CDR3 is CASGLSGAAYEQYF. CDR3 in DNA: TGTGCTAGTGGTTTGTCGGGGGCGGCCTACGAGCAGTACTTC.

CDR3 bases: TGTGCCAGCAAGGAGGGGTACGAGCAGTACTTC. Translated, it gives CASKEGYEQYF. The genes are TRBV27 and TRBJ2-7; TRBD2 might be the D (6 bases). This CDR3 spans 11 amino acids. CDR1 is MNHEY, CDR2 SMNVEV, per germline (reference sequence). V dropped 7 bases and J dropped 4 bases, with 8 bases sitting between them.

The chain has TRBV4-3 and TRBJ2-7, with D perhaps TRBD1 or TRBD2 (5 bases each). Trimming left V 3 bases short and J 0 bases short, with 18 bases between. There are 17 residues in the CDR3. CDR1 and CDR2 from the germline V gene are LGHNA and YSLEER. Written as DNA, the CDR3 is TGCGCCAGCAGCCAGGGTAGAGGGACGGATTACTCCTACGAGCAGTACTTC. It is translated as CASSQGRGTDYSYEQYF.

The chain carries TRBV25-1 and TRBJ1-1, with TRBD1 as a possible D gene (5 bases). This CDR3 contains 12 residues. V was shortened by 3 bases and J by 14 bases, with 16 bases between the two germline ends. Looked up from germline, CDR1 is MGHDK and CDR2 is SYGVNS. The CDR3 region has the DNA TGTGCCAGCAGTGACTCCCCGGGACCGGGATTCTTT. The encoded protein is CASSDSPGPGFF. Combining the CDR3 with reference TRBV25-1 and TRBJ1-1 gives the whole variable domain EADIYQTPRYLVIGTGKKITLECSQTMGHDKMYWYQQDPGMELHLIHYSYGVNSTEKGDLSSESTVSRIRTEHFPLTLESARPSHTSQYLCASSDSPGPGFFGQGTRLTVV.

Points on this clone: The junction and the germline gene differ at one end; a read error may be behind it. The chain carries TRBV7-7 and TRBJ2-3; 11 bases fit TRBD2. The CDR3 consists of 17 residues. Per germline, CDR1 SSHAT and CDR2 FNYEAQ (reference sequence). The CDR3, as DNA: TGTGCTAGCAGCCTCGGACTAGCGGGTGGGACCACAGATACGCAGTATTTT. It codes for CASSLGLAGGTTDTQYF.

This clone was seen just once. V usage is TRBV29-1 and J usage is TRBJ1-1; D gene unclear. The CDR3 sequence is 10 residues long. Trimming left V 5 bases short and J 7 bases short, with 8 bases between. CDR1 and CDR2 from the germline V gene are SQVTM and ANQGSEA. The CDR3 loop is CSVRVSEAFF. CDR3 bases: TGCAGCGTTCGAGTAAGTGAAGCTTTCTTT.

The CDR3 nucleotides read TGTGCCAGCAGGGAGACAGGCTTGAACACTGAAGCTTTCTTT. Amino acids: CASRETGLNTEAFF. The V call is TRBV6-1, the J call TRBJ1-1; perhaps TRBD1 as D (6 bases). This CDR3 region has 14 residues. Trimming took off 6 bases at V and 0 bases at J, with 11 bases between the two ends. Germline CDR1 and CDR2: MNHNS and SASEGT.

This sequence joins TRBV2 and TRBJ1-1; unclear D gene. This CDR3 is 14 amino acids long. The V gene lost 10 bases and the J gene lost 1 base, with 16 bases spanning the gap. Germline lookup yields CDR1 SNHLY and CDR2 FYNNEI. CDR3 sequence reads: CATTSGIGNTEAFF. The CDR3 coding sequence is TGTGCCACCACGTCGGGGATTGGGAACACTGAAGCTTTCTTT.

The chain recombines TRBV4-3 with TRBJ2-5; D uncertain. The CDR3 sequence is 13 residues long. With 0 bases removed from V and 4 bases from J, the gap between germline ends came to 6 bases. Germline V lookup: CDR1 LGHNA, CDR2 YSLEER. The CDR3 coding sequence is TGCGCCAGCAGCCAAGAACGGCGAGAGACCCAGTACTTC. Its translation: CASSQERRETQYF.

The CDR3 DNA sequence: TGTGCCAGCAGCTTCCCGGCTGACTCCTCCTACGAGCAGTACTTC. Translation: CASSFPADSSYEQYF. The rearrangement links TRBV11-2 to TRBJ2-7, with D uncertain. The V end lost 3 bases, the J end lost 0 bases, and 12 bases lay between the germline ends. The germline V gene has CDR1 SGHAT and CDR2 FQNNGV. The CDR3 spans 15 residues.

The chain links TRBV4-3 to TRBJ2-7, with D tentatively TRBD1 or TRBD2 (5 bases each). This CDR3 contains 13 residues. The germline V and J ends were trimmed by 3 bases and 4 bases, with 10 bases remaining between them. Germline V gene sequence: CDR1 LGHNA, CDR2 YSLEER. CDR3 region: CASSHYEGYEQYF. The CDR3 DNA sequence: TGCGCCAGCAGCCATTATGAGGGGTACGAGCAGTACTTC.

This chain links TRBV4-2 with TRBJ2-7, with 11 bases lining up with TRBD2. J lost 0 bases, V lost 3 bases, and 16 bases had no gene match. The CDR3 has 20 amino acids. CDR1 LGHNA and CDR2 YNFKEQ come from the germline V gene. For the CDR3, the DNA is TGTGCCAGCAGCCATGAATCGGACACTAGCGGGAGTGGGGACTCCTACGAGCAGTACTTC. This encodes CASSHESDTSGSGDSYEQYF.

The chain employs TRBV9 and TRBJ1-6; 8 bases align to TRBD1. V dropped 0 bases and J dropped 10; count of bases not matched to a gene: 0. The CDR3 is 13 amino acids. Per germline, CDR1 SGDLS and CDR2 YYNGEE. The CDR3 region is CASSVDRGSPLHF. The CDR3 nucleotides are TGTGCCAGCAGCGTAGACAGGGGGTCACCCCTCCACTTT.

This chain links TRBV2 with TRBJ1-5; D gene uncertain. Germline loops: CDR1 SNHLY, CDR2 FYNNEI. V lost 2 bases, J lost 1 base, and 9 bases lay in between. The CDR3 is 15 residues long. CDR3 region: CASSEYWGSNQPQHF. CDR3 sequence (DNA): TGTGCCAGCAGTGAATATTGGGGAAGCAATCAGCCCCAGCATTTT.

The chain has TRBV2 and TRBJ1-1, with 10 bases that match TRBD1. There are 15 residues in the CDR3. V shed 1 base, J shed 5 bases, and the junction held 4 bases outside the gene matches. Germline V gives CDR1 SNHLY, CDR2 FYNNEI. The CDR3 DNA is TGTGCCAGCAGTGAAGGGACAGGGGGGAGAACTGAAGCTTTCTTT. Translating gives CASSEGTGGRTEAFF.

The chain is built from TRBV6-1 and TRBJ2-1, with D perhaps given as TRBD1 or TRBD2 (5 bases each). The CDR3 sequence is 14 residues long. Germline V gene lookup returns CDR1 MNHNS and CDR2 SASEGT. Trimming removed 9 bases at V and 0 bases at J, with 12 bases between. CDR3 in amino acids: CASTWDVSYNEQFF. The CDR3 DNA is TGTGCCAGTACTTGGGACGTCTCCTACAATGAGCAGTTCTTC.

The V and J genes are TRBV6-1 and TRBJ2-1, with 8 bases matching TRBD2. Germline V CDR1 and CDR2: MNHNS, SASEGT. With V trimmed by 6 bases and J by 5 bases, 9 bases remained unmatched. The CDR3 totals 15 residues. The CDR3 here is CASSDGLAGNNEQFF. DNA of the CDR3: TGTGCCAGCAGCGACGGGCTAGCGGGTAACAATGAGCAGTTCTTC.

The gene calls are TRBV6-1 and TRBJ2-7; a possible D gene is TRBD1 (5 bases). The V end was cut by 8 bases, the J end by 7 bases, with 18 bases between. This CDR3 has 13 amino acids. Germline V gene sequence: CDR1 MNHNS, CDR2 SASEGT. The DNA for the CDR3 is TGTGCCAGCCTAGGGGTTTCGGTTGGGGAGCAGTACTTC. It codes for CASLGVSVGEQYF.

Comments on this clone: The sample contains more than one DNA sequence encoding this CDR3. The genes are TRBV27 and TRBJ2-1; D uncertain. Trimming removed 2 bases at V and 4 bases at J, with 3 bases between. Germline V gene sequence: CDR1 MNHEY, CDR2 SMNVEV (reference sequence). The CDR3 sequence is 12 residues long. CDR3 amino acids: CASSLPYNEQFF. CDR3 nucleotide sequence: TGTGCCAGCAGTTTACCTTACAATGAGCAGTTCTTC.

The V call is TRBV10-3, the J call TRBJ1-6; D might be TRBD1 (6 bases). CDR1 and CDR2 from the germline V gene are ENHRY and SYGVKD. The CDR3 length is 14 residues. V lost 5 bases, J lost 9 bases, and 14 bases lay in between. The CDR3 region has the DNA TGTGCCATCAGTCTTGCGGGGGGCAGTTCACCCCTCCACTTT. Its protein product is CAISLAGGSSPLHF.

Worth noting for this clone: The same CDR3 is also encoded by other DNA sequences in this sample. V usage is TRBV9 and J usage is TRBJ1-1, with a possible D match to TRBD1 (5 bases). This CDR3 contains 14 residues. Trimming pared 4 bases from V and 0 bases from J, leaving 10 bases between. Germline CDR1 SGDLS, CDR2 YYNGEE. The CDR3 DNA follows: TGTGCCAGCAGCCCCGGGACCCTGAACACTGAAGCTTTCTTT. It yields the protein CASSPGTLNTEAFF.

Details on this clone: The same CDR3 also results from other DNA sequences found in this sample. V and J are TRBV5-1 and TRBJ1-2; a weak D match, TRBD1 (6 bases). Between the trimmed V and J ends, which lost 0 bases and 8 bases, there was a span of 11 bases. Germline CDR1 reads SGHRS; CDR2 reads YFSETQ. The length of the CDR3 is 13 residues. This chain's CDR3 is CASSLGGGDGYTF. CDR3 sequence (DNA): TGCGCCAGCAGCTTGGGAGGGGGTGACGGCTACACCTTC. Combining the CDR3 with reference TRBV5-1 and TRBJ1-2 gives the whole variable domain KAGVTQTPRYLIKTRGQQVTLSCSPISGHRSVSWYQQTPGQGLQFLFEYFSETQRNKGNFPGRFSGRQFSNSRSEMNVSTLELGDSALYLCASSLGGGDGYTFGSGTRLTVV.

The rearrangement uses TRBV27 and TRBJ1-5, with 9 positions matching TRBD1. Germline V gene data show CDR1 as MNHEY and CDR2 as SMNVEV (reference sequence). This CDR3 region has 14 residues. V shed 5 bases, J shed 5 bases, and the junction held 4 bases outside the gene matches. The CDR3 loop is CASSVQGADQPQHF. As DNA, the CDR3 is TGTGCCAGCAGTGTACAGGGGGCTGATCAGCCCCAGCATTTT.